A selection of T cell receptor beta chains follows, all from one sample in a study of shared clonotypes between healthy human individuals. Clones were read by immunoSEQ multiplex PCR, and TCRdb kept only the in-frame ones, dropping some. The sample carries about 2.4 million clones, more than 80% recorded once. Sequencing was done on a sample of naive CD4+ T cells sorted from blood. Receptors originate from a man aged 18 to 30 in good health. The conserved cysteine and the conserved F or W are not part of the CDR3 here. The D gene is left open where the match is weak. The size entry is marked missing in some rows and otherwise reads once, few, many or a size class.

D: NA
V: TRBV10-3
size: NA
CDR3: AISAGQNYGYT

D: NA
V: TRBV30
size: NA
CDR3: AWSVLAGLGDTQY

D: TRBD2
V: TRBV4-3
size: NA
CDR3: ASSQEVTSGYNEQF

D: TRBD1
V: TRBV5-1
size: few
CDR3: ASSPRQGDSPLH

D: NA
V: TRBV4-2
size: NA
CDR3: ASSQEGWGRTNTEAF

D: NA
V: TRBV7-6
size: once
CDR3: ASSLGWKETQY

D: NA
V: TRBV2
size: once
CDR3: ASRMGGPVVDTEAF

D: NA
V: TRBV23-1
size: NA
CDR3: ASSQSRGGPNSPLH

D: TRBD1
V: TRBV27
size: NA
CDR3: ASSSTGGLNYGYT

D: NA
V: TRBV18
size: NA
CDR3: ASSPPVGQETQY

D: TRBD1
V: TRBV28
size: NA
CDR3: ASTWGQSYEQY

D: TRBD2
V: TRBV4-2
size: NA
CDR3: ASSQEERDGREQY

D: NA
V: TRBV27
size: NA
CDR3: ASKQGDYGYT

D: NA
V: TRBV5-1
size: NA
CDR3: ASSFDSGANVLT

D: NA
V: TRBV18
size: NA
CDR3: ASSPSIGQITYEQY

D: NA
V: TRBV7-8
size: NA
CDR3: ASSGNVGGANSYNSPLH

D: NA
V: TRBV7-9
size: NA
CDR3: ASSLEIGEAF